This paragraph covers one T cell receptor (beta chain) sequence. Its target is not known. The source of the sample is a study of T-cell reconstitution after alpha-beta-depleted transplantation in children. CDR3 length equals 15 residues. CDR1 is SGHTA, CDR2 FQGTGA, per germline. V lost 2 bases, J lost 5 bases, and 12 bases lay in between. Study outcomes and limitations: It was surviving recipient T cells and thymic progenitors that gave some patients high TCRbeta diversity at day 60. About two months after transplant, alpha-beta T cells reportedly came from several hundred expanded graft clones. One year post-transplant, T-cell counts and diversity were largely derived from T cells produced anew.

Unique molecular identifiers were incorporated into the prepared TCRbeta library. TCRdb processed the PCR reads anew with MiXCR; each CDR3 protein has one entry. The sample records approximately 250,000 distinct CDR3 sequences, roughly 23% being singletons. The V call is TRBV7-3, the J call TRBJ2-2; D ambiguous. The source is a girl aged 2-9 years with Fanconi anemia, due to receive a stem cell transplant. Sequencing used PBMCs, obtained before TCRalphabeta/CD19-depleted stem cell transplant. CDR3 amino acids: CASSLQALGTGELFF. The CDR3 DNA follows: TGTGCCAGCAGCTTACAGGCGTTGGGGACCGGGGAGCTGTTTTTT.